The 7 T cell receptor beta chains reported below all come from one sample, sequenced in a study of blood T cell repertoires in COVID-19. Some clones are missing from TCRdb's copy, which holds only in-frame ones; the method was immunoSEQ multiplex PCR. The sample lists about 93,000 clones; approximately 87% were seen once. Sequencing was performed on peripheral blood. The receptors derive from a human donor with active COVID-19. The donor label of this sample is uncertain.

This CDR3 is CASSYAGQPNTEAFF. The CDR3, as DNA: TGTGCCAGCAGTTACGCGGGACAGCCTAACACTGAAGCTTTCTTT. V and J are TRBV6-5 and TRBJ1-1; 7 positions agree with TRBD1. V shed 2 bases, J shed 2 bases, and the junction held 5 bases outside the gene matches. This CDR3 is built from 15 residues. Germline V gives CDR1 MNHEY, CDR2 SVGAGI.

V gene TRBV10-3 combines with J gene TRBJ1-4; no clear D. V lost 2 bases and J 8 bases, leaving 18 bases between the germline ends. This CDR3 is built from 16 residues. Germline V lookup: CDR1 ENHRY, CDR2 SYGVKD. The chain's CDR3 is CAISEPAGSSAEKLFF. For the CDR3, the DNA is TGTGCCATCAGTGAGCCGGCAGGTTCCTCGGCCGAAAAACTGTTTTTT.

In DNA, the CDR3 is TGTGCCAGCAGTTACGGGACAAACTATGGCTACACCTTC. It encodes CASSYGTNYGYTF. J is TRBJ1-2 and V is TRBV6-6, with D possibly matching TRBD1 (6 bases). The CDR3 loop spans 13 amino acids. V gave up 2 bases and J gave up 2 bases, with 6 bases separating them. Per the germline V gene, CDR1 is MNHNY and CDR2 is SVGAGI (reference sequence).

In the case of this clone: A junction end diverges from the germline sequence, so it may reflect a read error. The chain uses TRBV7-7 and TRBJ1-6, with a possible D match to TRBD1 (5 bases). The CDR3 extends over 17 amino acids. Germline V lookup: CDR1 SSHAT, CDR2 FNYEAQ (reference sequence). The CDR3 reads CASSLGVGSSYNSPLHF. Written as DNA, the CDR3 is TGTGCTAGCAGTTTAGGGGTGGGGAGCTCCTATAATTCACCCCTCCACTTT.

This clone is a singleton in its sample. This sequence joins TRBV27 and TRBJ2-5, with 11 nucleotides matching TRBD2. The CDR3 is made up of 18 amino acids. J lost 3 bases, V lost 3 bases, and 12 bases had no gene match. Germline values: CDR1 MNHEY, CDR2 SMNVEV (reference sequence). The CDR3 is CASSLGLAVCKEKETQYF. The CDR3 DNA follows: TGTGCCAGCAGTTTGGGACTAGCGGTTTGTAAGGAGAAAGAGACCCAGTACTTC.

The chain couples TRBV5-5 to TRBJ1-5; TRBD1 agrees at 10 bases. Per the germline V gene, CDR1 is SGHKS and CDR2 is YYEKEE (reference sequence). This CDR3 contains 16 residues. V lost 4 bases, J lost 3 bases, and 7 bases stayed unmatched. Here the CDR3 reads CASSLRTGGTNQPQHF. The CDR3 DNA reads as TGTGCCAGCAGCCTCAGGACAGGGGGGACCAATCAGCCCCAGCATTTT.

This chain's CDR3 is CASSRRDRGPGETQYF. DNA for the CDR3: TGTGCCAGCAGCCGCCGCGACAGGGGGCCGGGAGAGACCCAGTACTTC. V usage is TRBV5-8 and J usage is TRBJ2-5; 10 nucleotides agree with TRBD1. CDR1 is SGHTS and CDR2 is YDEGEE in the germline V gene. With 4 bases clipped from V and 4 bases from J, the junction kept 10 bases outside the gene matches. CDR3 size: 16 residues.